This paragraph reports one TCR beta chain. Its antigen is currently unknown. The data belong to a study of shared clonotypes between healthy human individuals. In the study overall: CD4 naive and CD4 memory each took three plates per donor, while CD8 naive took two and CD8 memory one. Whole-study results and caveats: Non-shared clonotypes showed lower generation probabilities than clonotypes common to all four donors.

Deep-level settings were used for running the assay. The protocol was immunoSEQ multiplex PCR, while the TCRdb copy is restricted to in-frame clones and leaves out a portion. Of millions of clones in the sample, roughly nine tenths are singletons; the top ten hold under 0.15%. The V gene end was trimmed by 0 bases and the J gene end by 0 bases; junction bases not matched to a gene: 10. Germline CDR1 GTSNPN, CDR2 SVGIG (reference sequence). The CDR3 runs 19 residues. The TCR was taken from a man between 18 and 29 years old in good health. Sequenced sample: naive CD4+ T cells sorted from blood. Sample subset: CD45RA+ positively selected. The chain employs TRBV30 and TRBJ2-1; the match to TRBD2 covers 11 bases. Here the CDR3 DNA reads TGTGCCTGGAGTGTAGGCCCTAGCGGGGGGAGGGGCTCCTACAATGAGCAGTTCTTC. Translated: CAWSVGPSGGRGSYNEQFF. The whole variable domain, filled in from reference TRBV30 and TRBJ2-1, reads SQTIHQWPATLVQPVGSPLSLECTVEGTSNPNLYWYRQAAGRGLQLLFYSVGIGQISSEVPQNLSASRPQDRQFILSSKKLLLSDSGFYLCAWSVGPSGGRGSYNEQFFGPGTRLTVL.